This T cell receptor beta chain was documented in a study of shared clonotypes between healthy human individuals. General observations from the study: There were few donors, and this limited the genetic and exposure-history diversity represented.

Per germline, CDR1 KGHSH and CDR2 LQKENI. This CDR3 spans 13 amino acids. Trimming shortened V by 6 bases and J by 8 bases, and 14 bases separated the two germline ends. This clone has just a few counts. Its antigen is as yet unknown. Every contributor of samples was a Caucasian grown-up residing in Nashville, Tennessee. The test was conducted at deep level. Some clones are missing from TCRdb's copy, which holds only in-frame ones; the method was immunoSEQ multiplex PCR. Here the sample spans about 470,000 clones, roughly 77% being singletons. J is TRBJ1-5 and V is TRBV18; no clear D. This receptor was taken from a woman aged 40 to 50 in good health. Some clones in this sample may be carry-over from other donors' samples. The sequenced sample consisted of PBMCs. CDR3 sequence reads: CASSRPPPEPQHF. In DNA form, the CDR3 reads TGTGCCAGCTCTCGACCCCCACCCGAGCCCCAGCATTTT.